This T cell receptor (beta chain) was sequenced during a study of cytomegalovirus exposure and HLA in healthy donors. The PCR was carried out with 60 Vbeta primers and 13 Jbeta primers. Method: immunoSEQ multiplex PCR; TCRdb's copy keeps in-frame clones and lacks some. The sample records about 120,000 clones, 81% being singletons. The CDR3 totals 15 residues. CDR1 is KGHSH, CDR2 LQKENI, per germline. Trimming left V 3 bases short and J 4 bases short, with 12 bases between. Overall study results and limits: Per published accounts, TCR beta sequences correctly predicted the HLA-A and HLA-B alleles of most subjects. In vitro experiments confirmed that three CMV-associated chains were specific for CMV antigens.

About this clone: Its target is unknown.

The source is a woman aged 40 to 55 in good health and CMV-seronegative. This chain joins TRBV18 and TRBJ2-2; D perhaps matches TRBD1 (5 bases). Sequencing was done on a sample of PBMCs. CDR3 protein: CASSPSQGSTGELFF. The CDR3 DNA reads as TGTGCCAGCTCACCGTCCCAGGGTAGCACCGGGGAGCTGTTTTTT.